Sequencing of this T cell receptor beta chain was carried out in a study of blood T cell repertoires in COVID-19. The V end lost 5 bases, the J end lost 0 bases, and 22 bases lay between the germline ends. This CDR3 comprises 18 residues. Germline CDR1 SEHNR, CDR2 FQNEAQ (reference sequence). In the original workflow: Reference gene primer amplification in the assay estimated nucleated cell counts. Generated by immunoSEQ multiplex PCR, the TCRdb table keeps only in-frame clones and is missing some. V and J calls and clone size are given by that table; D and trimming were obtained from the DNA. The sample lists 150,000 to 200,000 clones; over 70% were seen once.

Sequenced material: PBMCs or T cells enriched from blood (not recorded which). This sequence joins TRBV7-9 and TRBJ2-5; possibly TRBD2 for D (7 bases). This clonotype originated in a man in his 70s who had been exposed to COVID-19. The CDR3 loop reads CASSQKGGRSPYQETQYF. CDR3 nucleotide sequence: TGTGCCAGCAGCCAAAAGGGGGGGCGGAGCCCGTACCAAGAGACCCAGTACTTC.